This T cell receptor (beta chain) emerged from a study of response to subunit inactivated influenza vaccine. Broader study findings: Authors suggested seasonal influenza vaccinations each recruit few new T cells.

Trimming took 0 bases from V and 3 from J, leaving 6 bases between them. This CDR3 has 13 residues. The germline CDR1 and CDR2 sequences are MGHRA and YSYEKL. In TCRdb, the RT-PCR reads were re-called with MiXCR into one record per CDR3 protein. Here the sample spans 150,000 or so distinct CDR3 sequences, approximately 11% being singletons. This clonotype was picked up one time. Its cognate antigen is unknown. The receptor was derived from a man aged 45-69 years who received an inactivated influenza vaccine. This specimen consisted of CD8+ T cells sorted from PBMCs, obtained roughly 24 months after vaccination. V gene TRBV4-1 combines with J gene TRBJ2-7, with no clear D. In DNA form, the CDR3 reads TGCGCCAGCAGCCAAGATCTTTTCTACGAGCAGTACTTC. It encodes CASSQDLFYEQYF.